This TCR beta chain was retrieved from a study of T cell changes during pregnancy in multiple sclerosis. Per germline, CDR1 SGHRS and CDR2 YFSETQ. With 7 bases removed from V and 5 bases from J, the gap between germline ends came to 10 bases. The CDR3 consists of 12 residues. Using immunoSEQ multiplex PCR, the repertoire was profiled, and TCRdb retains in-frame clones only, with some absent. The sample yields around 60,000 clones, roughly 93% seen once. The TCR comes from a female donor with multiple sclerosis, enrolled in a pregnancy study. The sample consisted of peripheral blood, taken after pregnancy. The chain recombines TRBV5-1 with TRBJ2-1, with TRBD1 as a possible D gene (5 bases). The chain's CDR3 is CASRQNNNEQFF. DNA of the CDR3: TGCGCCAGCCGACAGAATAACAATGAGCAGTTCTTC.